One sample yielded the 23 T cell receptor beta chains listed below, sequenced in a study of Graves' ophthalmopathy and Graves' hyperthyroidism (dated by TCRdb to 2017 to 2018). TCRdb names Illumina HiSeq 2000 as the instrument used. For repertoire sequencing, the TCR beta CDR3 regions were amplified from RNA transcripts. The first round was an RT-PCR using HTBI primers with the Qiagen OneStep RT-PCR kit, and this first round was followed by a second-round multiplex PCR, then size selection and purification. The public reads were reanalyzed by TCRdb: fastp trimming at Q25, MiXCR alignment, in-frame beta chains only. Rows are combined by CDR3 protein, so each entry shows the most common genes and DNA. Recorded for this sample are hundreds of thousands of distinct CDR3 sequences; over 20% of them occurred a single time. The ten largest clones add up to roughly 6.9% of the sample. The material sequenced was peripheral blood. The receptors originated from a woman between 18 and 29 years old with stable Graves' hyperthyroidism. Some clones in this sample may be carry-over from other donors' samples. Donor details come from another sample of the same person, matched by shared clones.

This clonotype has a count of ten or more. V is TRBV29-1 and J is TRBJ1-5; maybe TRBD1 (5 bases). The germline V and J ends were trimmed by 6 bases and 5 bases, with 17 bases remaining between them. The CDR3 contains 14 residues. The germline CDR1 and CDR2 sequences are SQVTM and ANQGSEA. DNA of the CDR3: TGCAGCGTATCTGCCGGGACGGGGGATCAGCCCCAGCATTTT. Protein product: CSVSAGTGDQPQHF.

The V gene is TRBV19, the J gene TRBJ1-1; D is possibly TRBD1 (5 bases). V was cut by 3 bases and J by 9 bases, with 14 bases left in between. Germline V lookup: CDR1 LNHDA, CDR2 SQIVND (reference sequence). The CDR3 spans 13 residues. The CDR3 bases are TGTGCCAGTAGTATGGCGCAGGGTTCGCAAGCTTTCTTT. Protein: CASSMAQGSQAFF.

This chain's CDR3 is CAISESTPGFSYEQYF. DNA of the CDR3: TGTGCCATCAGTGAGTCGACCCCGGGTTTCTCCTACGAGCAGTACTTC. The rearrangement joins TRBV10-3 to TRBJ2-7, with D uncertain. Trimming pared 0 bases from V and 0 bases from J, leaving 12 bases between. Germline V gene lookup returns CDR1 ENHRY and CDR2 SYGVKD. The CDR3 contains 16 residues.

Comments on this clonotype: A much larger clone sits a single nucleotide away, making a read error possible. The rearrangement links TRBV6-1 to TRBJ2-6; TRBD1 aligns across 10 bases. The V segment lost 6 bases and the J segment 3 bases; nucleotides outside the gene matches: 2. Germline V lookup: CDR1 MNHNS, CDR2 SASEGT. This CDR3 has 15 residues. As DNA, the CDR3 is TGTGCCAGCAGGCGGGACAGGGGTGGGGCCAACGTCCTGACTTTC. This translates into CASRRDRGGANVLTF.

This clonotype was recorded a few times. The rearrangement links TRBV20-1 to TRBJ1-2, with TRBD1 matching over 8 bases. The CDR3 consists of 19 residues. Unmatched junction bases numbered 16, after V lost 1 base and J lost 0 bases. Germline assignment: CDR1 DFQATT and CDR2 SNEGSKA (reference sequence). CDR3 region: CSARGNPGQELNSNYGYTF. As DNA, the CDR3 is TGCAGTGCTAGAGGGAATCCGGGACAGGAGCTTAACTCTAACTATGGCTACACCTTC.

This clonotype has ten or more counts. The chain is built from TRBV19 and TRBJ1-2; 7 nucleotides agree with TRBD1. This CDR3 has 14 amino acids. CDR1 LNHDA and CDR2 SQIVND come from the germline V gene (reference sequence). V gave up 5 bases and J gave up 7 bases; unmatched junction bases: 10. CDR3 sequence (DNA): TGTGCCAGTAGTCGCGTCACAGGGGTGCTTGGCTACACCTTC. Translating gives CASSRVTGVLGYTF.

The chain couples TRBV12-3 or TRBV12-4 to TRBJ2-7; 9 positions match TRBD2. The CDR3 sequence is 15 residues long. The J segment lost 2 bases and the V segment lost 5 bases, leaving 7 bases of the junction unmatched. DNA for the CDR3: TGTGCCAGCAGTCGTGGTAGCGGGGGAACCTACGAGCAGTACTTC. Its protein product is CASSRGSGGTYEQYF.

This chain uses TRBV30 with TRBJ1-2, with 8 positions matching TRBD1. J was trimmed by 6 bases and V by 7 bases; bases with no gene match: 19. The CDR3 spans 16 residues. CDR1 GTSNPN and CDR2 SVGIG come from the germline V gene (reference sequence). The CDR3 DNA reads TGTGCCTATATACCGACAGGGGCCTTTACTCTCAATGGCTACACCTTC. Its protein is CAYIPTGAFTLNGYTF.

J is TRBJ1-2 and V is TRBV20-1; the match to TRBD1 covers 8 bases. The CDR3 spans 14 residues. The V and J ends lost 3 bases and 7 bases, in that order; junction bases with no gene match: 10. Per germline, CDR1 DFQATT and CDR2 SNEGSKA (reference sequence). The CDR3 region is CSARNLQGVVGYTF. The CDR3 DNA reads TGCAGTGCTAGGAATCTACAGGGGGTGGTTGGCTACACCTTC.

This clonotype showed up many times. The J gene is TRBJ1-1, the V gene TRBV10-2; D gene uncertain. The CDR3 runs 13 residues. The germline CDR1 and CDR2 sequences are WSHSY and SAAADI. The ends were cut back, 1 base at V and 5 bases at J, with 8 bases in the middle. The CDR3 sequence: CASSEWSGTEAFF. Here the CDR3 DNA reads TGCGCCAGCAGTGAGTGGTCGGGGACTGAAGCTTTCTTT.

The chain couples TRBV9 to TRBJ1-1; D is ambiguous. The ends were cut back, 3 bases at V and 0 bases at J, with 15 bases in the middle. Germline lookup yields CDR1 SGDLS and CDR2 YYNGEE. The CDR3 is 16 amino acids. CDR3 DNA: TGTGCCAGCAGCGATTTGACCTTGGGAATGAACACTGAAGCTTTCTTT. The encoded protein is CASSDLTLGMNTEAFF.

This clonotype was found many times. This chain joins TRBV20-1 and TRBJ2-5, with 9 bases fitting TRBD2. The CDR3 loop spans 16 amino acids. CDR1 is DFQATT and CDR2 is SNEGSKA in the germline V gene (reference sequence). Germline trimming cut 0 bases from V and 1 base from J; bases unmatched to any gene: 6. The CDR3, as DNA: TGCAGTGCTAGAGATGCCGGGACTAGCTTCCAAGAGACCCAGTACTTC. As protein: CSARDAGTSFQETQYF.

This clonotype was recorded at least ten times. This chain connects TRBV10-1 to TRBJ2-5; D perhaps matches TRBD2 (5 bases). V was trimmed by 6 bases and J by 4 bases, leaving 12 bases between them. Germline V gives CDR1 WNHNN, CDR2 SYGVQD (reference sequence). The CDR3 contains 13 residues. CDR3 region: CASRGGHGETQYF. The CDR3 DNA reads TGCGCCAGCAGAGGAGGCCATGGAGAGACCCAGTACTTC.

This clonotype was counted once. The V gene is TRBV6-2 or TRBV6-3, the J gene TRBJ2-7; 7 bases are a match to TRBD1. Per the germline V gene, CDR1 is MNHEY and CDR2 is SVGEGT. Germline trimming cut 4 bases from V and 1 base from J; bases unmatched to any gene: 7. The CDR3 totals 15 residues. CDR3 residues: CASSLDRTKSYEQYF. CDR3 DNA: TGTGCCAGCAGTTTGGACAGGACCAAATCCTACGAGCAGTACTTC.

This clonotype was seen ten or more times. The J gene is TRBJ1-2, the V gene TRBV2, with 10 bases that match TRBD1. Per germline, CDR1 SNHLY and CDR2 FYNNEI. Trimming removed 11 bases from V and 8 bases from J; junction bases left unmatched: 17. The CDR3 covers 15 residues. Here the CDR3 DNA reads TGTGCCCTTCTTCATACCCGGGGGACAGGGGACGGCTACACCTTC. Translating gives CALLHTRGTGDGYTF.

This clonotype was counted between two and nine times. J is TRBJ2-7 and V is TRBV4-1; 12 nucleotides match TRBD2. V shed 1 base, J shed 0 bases, and the junction held 10 bases outside the gene matches. CDR1 MGHRA and CDR2 YSYEKL come from the germline V gene. CDR3 size: 19 residues. The CDR3 DNA follows: TGCGCCAGCAGCCAAGGGGGACTAGCGGGTTTCCTCTACTCCTACGAGCAGTACTTC. Its protein product is CASSQGGLAGFLYSYEQYF.

This clonotype was observed many times. The chain joins TRBV12-3 or TRBV12-4 to TRBJ2-5; 7 nucleotides line up with TRBD2. The J segment lost 5 bases and the V segment lost 6 bases, leaving 6 bases of the junction unmatched. This CDR3 has 13 amino acids. The CDR3 DNA follows: TGTGCCAGCAGCTTATGGGGAGGGGAGACCCAGTACTTC. It yields the protein CASSLWGGETQYF.

This clonotype has a count of ten or more. The genes are TRBV28 and TRBJ2-7; a weak D match, TRBD1 (5 bases). With 2 bases removed from V and 1 base from J, the gap between germline ends came to 12 bases. From germline, CDR1 is MDHEN and CDR2 SYDVKM. The CDR3 totals 15 residues. The CDR3: CASSLNRPTSYEQYF. The CDR3 DNA sequence: TGTGCCAGCAGTTTAAACAGGCCAACATCCTACGAGCAGTACTTC.

This clonotype was seen ten or more times. CDR3 nucleotide sequence: TGTGCCACCAGCAGGGGAAAAGGTCTGTCCTACGAGCAGTACTTC. Translating it yields CATSRGKGLSYEQYF. The V gene is TRBV15, the J gene TRBJ2-7; D not certain. The V gene's germline CDR1 is LNHNV and CDR2 YYDKDF (reference sequence). Trimming pared 3 bases from V and 1 base from J, leaving 13 bases between. This CDR3 has 15 amino acids.

This clonotype was recorded at least ten times. The J gene is TRBJ1-2, the V gene TRBV7-8; D is ambiguous. The CDR3 extends over 14 amino acids. V lost 2 bases to trimming and J lost 8 bases, with 15 bases between them. CDR1 is SGHVS, CDR2 FQNEAQ, per germline. The CDR3 loop reads CASSLTTEARGYTF. CDR3 nucleotides: TGTGCCAGCAGCTTAACTACAGAAGCTAGGGGCTACACCTTC.

This clonotype was recorded at least ten times. The chain joins TRBV29-1 to TRBJ2-5, with 7 bases matching TRBD2. Germline assignment: CDR1 SQVTM and CDR2 ANQGSEA. V lost 0 bases to trimming and J lost 4 bases; unmatched junction nucleotides: 5. There are 14 residues in the CDR3. In DNA, the CDR3 is TGCAGCGTTGAAGATGGGGGGGATGGAGAGACCCAGTACTTC. As protein: CSVEDGGDGETQYF.

This clonotype has a handful of counts. The V and J genes are TRBV28 and TRBJ2-5, with 7 bases fitting TRBD1. The CDR3 sequence is 15 residues long. The germline gives CDR1 MDHEN, CDR2 SYDVKM. V lost 3 bases, J lost 3 bases, and 7 bases stayed unmatched. CDR3 DNA: TGTGCCAGCAGTTTCCAGGGACAGCTCAAAGAGACCCAGTACTTC. Residues: CASSFQGQLKETQYF.

This clonotype was seen at least ten times. J is TRBJ1-2 and V is TRBV6-1; the D gene is possibly TRBD1 (5 bases). CDR1 MNHNS and CDR2 SASEGT come from the germline V gene. Trimming took 6 bases from V and 4 from J, leaving 15 bases between them. The CDR3 contains 14 residues. CDR3: CASSVMGTGYGYTF. In DNA form, the CDR3 reads TGTGCCAGCAGCGTCATGGGGACGGGCTATGGCTACACCTTC.